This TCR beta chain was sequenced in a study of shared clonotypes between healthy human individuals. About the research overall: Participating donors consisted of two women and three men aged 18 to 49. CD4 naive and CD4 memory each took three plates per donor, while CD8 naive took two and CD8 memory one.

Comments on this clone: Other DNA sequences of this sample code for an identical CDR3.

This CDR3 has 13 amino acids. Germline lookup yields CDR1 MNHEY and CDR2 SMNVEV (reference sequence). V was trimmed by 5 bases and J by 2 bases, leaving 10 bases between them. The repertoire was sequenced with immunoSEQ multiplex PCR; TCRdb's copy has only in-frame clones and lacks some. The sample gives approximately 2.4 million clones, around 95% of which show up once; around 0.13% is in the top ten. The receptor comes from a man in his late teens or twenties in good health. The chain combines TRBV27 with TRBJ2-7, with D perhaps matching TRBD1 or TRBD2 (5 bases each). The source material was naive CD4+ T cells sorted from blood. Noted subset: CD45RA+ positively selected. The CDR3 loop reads CASSPGPPYEQYF. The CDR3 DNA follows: TGTGCCAGCAGTCCGGGACCCCCCTACGAGCAGTACTTC.